One and the same sample provided the 20 T cell receptor beta chains below, sequenced in a study of cytomegalovirus exposure and HLA in healthy donors. PCR used 60 Vbeta primers and 13 Jbeta primers. Sequencing was performed with immunoSEQ multiplex PCR; in TCRdb, only in-frame clones are kept and a portion is missing. The sample lists some 140,000 clones, 8.9% occurring once. The sample consisted of PBMCs. These receptors came from a woman aged 40 to 55 in good health and CMV-seropositive.

Only a few counts were recorded for this clone. The V and J genes are TRBV10-3 and TRBJ2-1; D is possibly TRBD1 (6 bases). Germline assignment: CDR1 ENHRY and CDR2 SYGVKD. CDR3 size: 15 residues. Trimming took off 3 bases at V and 0 bases at J, with 9 bases between the two ends. The CDR3 sequence is CAISEGGSSYNEQFF. CDR3 DNA: TGTGCCATCAGTGAAGGGGGAAGCTCCTACAATGAGCAGTTCTTC.

Only a few counts were recorded for this clone. The chain couples TRBV6-5 to TRBJ2-2, with 7 bases fitting TRBD2. The CDR3 is made up of 14 amino acids. The trim removed 5 bases at V and 1 base at J, leaving 1 base unmatched. Looked up from germline, CDR1 is MNHEY and CDR2 is SVGAGI. This chain's CDR3 is CASSPGGNTGELFF. As DNA, the CDR3 is TGTGCCAGCAGTCCGGGGGGGAACACCGGGGAGCTGTTTTTT.

This clone has a handful of counts. The CDR3 DNA follows: TGCGCCAGCAGCCCTGGGACAGGGGGCTTAGATACGCAGTATTTT. Translation: CASSPGTGGLDTQYF. The rearrangement joins TRBV5-1 to TRBJ2-3, with TRBD1 matching 12 bases. The CDR3 is made up of 15 amino acids. Losses at the gene ends were 4 bases for V and 5 bases for J; bases not matched to a gene: 5. From germline, CDR1 is SGHRS and CDR2 YFSETQ.

The J gene is TRBJ1-6, the V gene TRBV2; TRBD1 matches 7 bases. The CDR3 consists of 13 residues. With V trimmed by 8 bases and J by 7 bases, 5 bases remained unmatched. Germline CDR1 SNHLY, CDR2 FYNNEI. As DNA, the CDR3 is TGTGCCAGCGGACAGGAGTTCAATTCACCCCTCCACTTT. This gives the protein CASGQEFNSPLHF.

Only a few counts were recorded for this clone. V usage is TRBV9 and J usage is TRBJ2-7; 9 nucleotides line up with TRBD2. Trimming at V came to 0 bases and at J to 5 bases, leaving 9 bases not matched to a gene. CDR1 and CDR2 (germline): SGDLS, YYNGEE. This CDR3 region has 16 residues. Here the CDR3 reads CASSVDTAGGLHEQYF. As DNA, the CDR3 is TGTGCCAGCAGCGTAGACACGGCGGGGGGGCTCCACGAGCAGTACTTC.

CDR3 bases: TGCGCCAGCAGCCAAGATCGAAGGGGGCGATCCTATGGCTACACCTTC. Translated: CASSQDRRGRSYGYTF. This chain links TRBV4-3 with TRBJ1-2; 7 positions match TRBD1. The V gene end was trimmed by 0 bases and the J gene end by 4 bases; junction bases not matched to a gene: 8. CDR3 length equals 16 residues. Looked up from germline, CDR1 is LGHNA and CDR2 is YSLEER.

V usage is TRBV27 and J usage is TRBJ1-1; 11 nucleotides agree with TRBD1. This CDR3 has 15 residues. The germline CDR1 and CDR2 sequences are MNHEY and SMNVEV (reference sequence). V lost 5 bases and J lost 1; bases outside the gene matches: 3. The CDR3 region has the DNA TGTGCCAGCAGTCCAGGGACAGGGGGGAACACTGAAGCTTTCTTT. It translates to CASSPGTGGNTEAFF.

This CDR3 is CASTLGLAGGGEQFF. Written as DNA, the CDR3 is TGTGCCAGTACCTTAGGACTAGCGGGGGGTGGGGAGCAGTTCTTC. The chain couples TRBV19 to TRBJ2-1, with 14 bases lining up with TRBD2. CDR1 LNHDA and CDR2 SQIVND come from the germline V gene (reference sequence). The CDR3 has 15 residues. J lost 10 bases, V lost 7 bases, and 9 bases had no gene match.

Only a few counts were recorded for this clone. The identical CDR3 is also encoded by other nucleotide sequences in the sample. This rearrangement joins TRBV2 to TRBJ1-4; the D is unclear. V lost 3 bases and J 6 bases, leaving 5 bases between the germline ends. CDR1 is SNHLY and CDR2 is FYNNEI in the germline V gene. The CDR3 is 12 residues long. The CDR3 loop is CASSERDEKLFF. The CDR3, as DNA: TGTGCCAGCAGTGAGCGGGATGAAAAACTGTTTTTT.

This chain connects TRBV5-1 to TRBJ1-2, with a weak D call TRBD1 (5 bases). The germline V gene has CDR1 SGHRS and CDR2 YFSETQ. Trimming took off 0 bases at V and 2 bases at J, with 8 bases between the two ends. There are 14 residues in the CDR3. The CDR3 loop reads CASSLEGLNYGYTF. Here the CDR3 DNA reads TGCGCCAGCAGCTTGGAGGGGTTGAACTATGGCTACACCTTC.

In regard to this clone: Other DNA sequences within the sample encode an identical CDR3. The chain joins TRBV6-1 to TRBJ1-5; possibly TRBD1 for D (6 bases). The CDR3 has 15 amino acids. V shed 0 bases and J shed 1 base, with 7 bases lying between them. The V gene's germline CDR1 is MNHNS and CDR2 SASEGT. CDR3 protein: CASSEAGHSNQPQHF. The CDR3 nucleotides read TGTGCCAGCAGTGAAGCGGGACACAGCAATCAGCCCCAGCATTTT.

This clone was detected a few times. The chain links TRBV14 to TRBJ1-1; D gene unclear. V shed 1 base and J shed 4 bases, with 7 bases lying between them. Germline CDR1 SGHDN, CDR2 FVKESK. The CDR3 sequence is 13 residues long. DNA for the CDR3: TGTGCCAGCAGCCAAGTTAGTAGCACTGAAGCTTTCTTT. Amino acid sequence: CASSQVSSTEAFF.

This clone occurred a few times. This chain links TRBV7-2 with TRBJ1-5, with no clear D. Germline V gene lookup returns CDR1 SGHTA and CDR2 FQGNSA. Trimming removed 1 base from V and 0 bases from J, with 10 bases in between. There are 16 residues in the CDR3. The CDR3 DNA is TGTGCCAGCAGCTTAGGTCTACGAAATAGCAATCAGCCCCAGCATTTT. Translated, it gives CASSLGLRNSNQPQHF.

There are a few counts of this clone. This chain uses TRBV4-3 with TRBJ1-2; 8 bases line up with TRBD1. Germline V gives CDR1 LGHNA, CDR2 YSLEER. The CDR3 is made up of 14 amino acids. With V trimmed by 4 bases and J by 5 bases, 6 bases remained unmatched. CDR3 in DNA: TGCGCCAGCAGCCCCGGACAGGGAAGGTATGGCTACACCTTC. Protein product: CASSPGQGRYGYTF.

This clone has more than one count but fewer than ten. The genes are TRBV5-1 and TRBJ2-5, with D tentatively TRBD1 (5 bases). This CDR3 is built from 16 residues. From germline, CDR1 is SGHRS and CDR2 YFSETQ. V lost 0 bases, J lost 0 bases, and 12 bases lay in between. In nucleotides, the CDR3 is TGCGCCAGCAGCTTGGCCGACAGCTTGTACCAAGAGACCCAGTACTTC. This sequence encodes CASSLADSLYQETQYF.

The sample holds a few counts of this clone. The chain is built from TRBV6-1 and TRBJ1-2; D remains ambiguous. Germline CDR1 reads MNHNS; CDR2 reads SASEGT. V dropped 7 bases and J dropped 3 bases, with 9 bases sitting between them. The CDR3 consists of 12 residues. For the CDR3, the DNA is TGTGCCAGCAAAACGGTCGACTATGGCTACACCTTC. This codes for CASKTVDYGYTF.

This clone was observed a handful of times. This sequence joins TRBV19 and TRBJ2-7, with unresolved D. Germline loops: CDR1 LNHDA, CDR2 SQIVND (reference sequence). The CDR3 has 13 residues. Trimming left V 4 bases short and J 1 base short, with 8 bases between. The CDR3 is CASSRGGSYEQYF. The CDR3 DNA sequence: TGTGCCAGTAGTAGAGGTGGGTCCTACGAGCAGTACTTC.

This rearrangement joins TRBV18 to TRBJ1-1; 8 nucleotides agree with TRBD1. The length of the CDR3 is 16 residues. Trimming removed 3 bases from V and 2 bases from J; junction bases left unmatched: 8. Germline CDR1 and CDR2: KGHSH and LQKENI. The CDR3 is CASSPVSGGGNTEAFF. In DNA form, the CDR3 reads TGTGCCAGCTCACCCGTATCAGGGGGCGGTAACACTGAAGCTTTCTTT. The variable domain in full, with the rest retrieved from reference TRBV18 and TRBJ1-1, is NAGVMQNPRHLVRRRGQEARLRCSPMKGHSHVYWYRQLPEEGLKFMVYLQKENIIDESGMPKERFSAEFPKEGPSILRIQQVVRGDSAAYFCASSPVSGGGNTEAFFGQGTRLTVV.

The rearrangement joins TRBV27 to TRBJ1-5; D might be TRBD1 (5 bases). CDR1 is MNHEY, CDR2 SMNVEV, per germline (reference sequence). Trimming took off 5 bases at V and 0 bases at J, with 14 bases between the two ends. The CDR3 runs to 16 residues. This CDR3 is CASSTTGAYSNQPQHF. The CDR3 DNA reads as TGTGCCAGCAGTACCACAGGCGCCTATAGCAATCAGCCCCAGCATTTT.

As concerns this clone: The junction differs from germline at one of its ends, possibly a read error. The chain carries TRBV6-1 and TRBJ2-7, with unresolved D. CDR3 length: 12 amino acids. Germline V gives CDR1 MNHNS, CDR2 SASEGT. CDR3 DNA sequence: TGTGCCAGCAGTGAAGTGCCCGCGTACACAGCCTTC. It encodes CASSEVPAYTAF.